This is a list of T cell receptor beta chains from one sample in a study of spatial heterogeneity in lung cancer. MiXCR, run by TCRdb on the 5' RACE reads, gives a single entry per CDR3 protein. This table has around 95,000 distinct CDR3 sequences, 4% to 4.5% appearing once. The specimen was lung tumor tissue, collected at surgery. The source is a male donor with early-stage non-small cell lung cancer. Each CDR3 is given with its conserved first and last residue. The order of the fields is CDR3 protein, CDR3 DNA, V gene, J gene, clone size, D gene. D genes are given only for firm matches. Clone size appears in some rows only: once, few, many, or a class for an expanded clone.

CASGLVLRGYGELFF	TGTGCTAGTGGTTTGGTCCTCCGAGGATACGGGGAGCTGTTTTTT	TRBV12-5	TRBJ2-2	-	-
CSARASGGYEQYF	TGCAGTGCCCGAGCTAGCGGAGGCTACGAGCAGTACTTC	TRBV20-1	TRBJ2-7	many	TRBD2
CASRTSGHTDTQYF	TGTGCCAGCAGGACTAGCGGACACACAGATACGCAGTATTTT	TRBV2	TRBJ2-3	many	TRBD2
CASSLEGGELETQYF	TGTGCCAGCAGTTTAGAAGGGGGGGAGTTGGAGACCCAGTACTTC	TRBV12-3/TRBV12-4	TRBJ2-5	many	-
CASSLAGQYYEQYF	TGTGCCAGCAGTTTAGCGGGACAGTACTACGAGCAGTACTTC	TRBV12-3/TRBV12-4	TRBJ2-7	few	TRBD1
CASSLVIVGEQYF	TGTGCCAGCAGCTTAGTGATTGTTGGAGAGCAGTACTTC	TRBV7-9	TRBJ2-7	many	-
CASSVGLAGVPTGELFF	TGTGCCAGCAGCGTGGGACTAGCGGGAGTCCCCACCGGGGAGCTGTTTTTT	TRBV9	TRBJ2-2	many	TRBD2
CASSSTSGRGNEQFF	TGTGCCAGCAGCTCCACTAGCGGGAGGGGCAATGAGCAGTTCTTC	TRBV12-3/TRBV12-4	TRBJ2-1	few	TRBD2
CSVGEGGNTIYF	TGCAGCGTTGGGGAAGGGGGAAACACCATATATTTT	TRBV29-1	TRBJ1-3	many	-
CASSPRTGGATNEKLFF	TGTGCCAGCAGCCCCCGGACAGGGGGAGCAACTAATGAAAAACTGTTTTTT	TRBV3-1	TRBJ1-4	many	TRBD1
CASSQNTEAFF	TGTGCCAGCAGCCAGAACACTGAAGCTTTCTTT	TRBV28	TRBJ1-1	many	-
CASSVADNTEAFF	TGCGCCAGCAGTGTGGCAGACAACACTGAAGCTTTCTTT	TRBV10-2	TRBJ1-1	many	-
CASGRGTNYGYTF	TGTGCCAGCGGGCGCGGTACTAACTATGGCTACACCTTC	TRBV6-5	TRBJ1-2	many	-
CASSWGTATGELFF	TGCGCCAGCAGCTGGGGGACTGCCACCGGGGAGCTGTTTTTT	TRBV5-1	TRBJ2-2	many	-
CASSPPPWGDNSPLHF	TGTGCCAGCAGTCCCCCGCCATGGGGGGATAATTCACCCCTCCACTTT	TRBV28	TRBJ1-6	many	-
CASSHRQGSYEQYF	TGCGCCAGCAGCCACAGACAGGGAAGCTACGAGCAGTACTTC	TRBV4-1	TRBJ2-7	many	TRBD1
CASSFTPGTEAFF	TGTGCCAGCAGTTTCACCCCGGGGACTGAAGCTTTCTTT	TRBV6-5	TRBJ1-1	few	-
CAISESRITNEKLFF	TGTGCCATCAGTGAGTCGAGGATAACTAATGAAAAACTGTTTTTT	TRBV10-3	TRBJ1-4	many	-
CASSSTMGYGYTF	TGTGCCAGCAGCTCCACCATGGGCTATGGCTACACCTTC	TRBV5-5	TRBJ1-2	-	-